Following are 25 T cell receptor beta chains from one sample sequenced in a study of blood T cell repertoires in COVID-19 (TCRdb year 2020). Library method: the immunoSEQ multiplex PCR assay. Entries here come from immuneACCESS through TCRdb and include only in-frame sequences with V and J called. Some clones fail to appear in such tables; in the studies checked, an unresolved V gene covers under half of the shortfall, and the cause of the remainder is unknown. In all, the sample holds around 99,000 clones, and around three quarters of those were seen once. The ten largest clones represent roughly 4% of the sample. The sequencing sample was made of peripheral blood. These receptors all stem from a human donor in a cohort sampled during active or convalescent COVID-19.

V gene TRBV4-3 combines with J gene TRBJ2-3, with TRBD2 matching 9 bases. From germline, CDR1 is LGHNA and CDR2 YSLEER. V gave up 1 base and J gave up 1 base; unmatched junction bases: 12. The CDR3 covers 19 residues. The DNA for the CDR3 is TGCGCCAGCAGCCAAGTCGTGGGACTAGCAGGGGCTGGCACAGATACGCAGTATTTT. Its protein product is CASSQVVGLAGAGTDTQYF.

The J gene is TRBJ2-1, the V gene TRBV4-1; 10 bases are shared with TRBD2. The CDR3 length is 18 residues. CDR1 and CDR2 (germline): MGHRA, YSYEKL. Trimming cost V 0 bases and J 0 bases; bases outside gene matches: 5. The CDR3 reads CASSQELAGLSSYNEQFF. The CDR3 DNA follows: TGCGCCAGCAGCCAAGAACTAGCGGGACTAAGCTCCTACAATGAGCAGTTCTTC.

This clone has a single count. The CDR3 DNA follows: TGTGCCAGCAGTTTCCCCAAAGGAGCGGGCCCCTTGGGAGAGCAGTACTTC. It is translated as CASSFPKGAGPLGEQYF. The gene calls are TRBV28 and TRBJ2-7, with a possible D match to TRBD2 (6 bases). CDR3 length equals 17 residues. CDR1 and CDR2 from the germline V gene are MDHEN and SYDVKM. The V gene lost 3 bases and the J gene lost 7 bases, with 25 bases spanning the gap.

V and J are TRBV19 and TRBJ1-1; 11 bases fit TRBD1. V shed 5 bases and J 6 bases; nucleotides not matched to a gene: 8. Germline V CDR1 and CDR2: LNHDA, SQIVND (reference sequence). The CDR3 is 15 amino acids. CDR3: CASSFGTGGLAEAFF. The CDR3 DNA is TGTGCCAGTAGTTTCGGGACAGGGGGTTTGGCTGAAGCTTTCTTT.

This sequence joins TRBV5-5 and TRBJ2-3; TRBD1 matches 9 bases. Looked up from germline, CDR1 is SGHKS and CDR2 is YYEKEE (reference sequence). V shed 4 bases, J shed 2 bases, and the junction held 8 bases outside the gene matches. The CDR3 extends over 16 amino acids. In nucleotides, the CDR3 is TGTGCCAGCAGCGGAAAGGACAGGGGATTCACAGATACGCAGTATTTT. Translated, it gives CASSGKDRGFTDTQYF.

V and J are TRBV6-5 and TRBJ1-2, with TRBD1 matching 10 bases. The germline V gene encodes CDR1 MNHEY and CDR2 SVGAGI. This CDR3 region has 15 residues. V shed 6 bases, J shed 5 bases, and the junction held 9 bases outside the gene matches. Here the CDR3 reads CASRKGTGVEYGYTF. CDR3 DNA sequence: TGTGCCAGCAGAAAGGGGACAGGGGTAGAGTATGGCTACACCTTC.

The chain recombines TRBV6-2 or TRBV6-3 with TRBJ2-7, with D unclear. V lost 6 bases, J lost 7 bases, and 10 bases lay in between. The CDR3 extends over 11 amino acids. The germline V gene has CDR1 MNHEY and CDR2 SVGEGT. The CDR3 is CASSSTREQYF. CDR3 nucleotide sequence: TGTGCCAGCAGCTCAACCCGGGAGCAGTACTTC.

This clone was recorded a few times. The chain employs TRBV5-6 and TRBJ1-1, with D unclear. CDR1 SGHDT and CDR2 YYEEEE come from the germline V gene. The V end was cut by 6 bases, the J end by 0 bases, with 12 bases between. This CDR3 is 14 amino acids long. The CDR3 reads CASIPVGVNTEAFF. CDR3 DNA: TGTGCCAGCATCCCGGTAGGAGTGAACACTGAAGCTTTCTTT.

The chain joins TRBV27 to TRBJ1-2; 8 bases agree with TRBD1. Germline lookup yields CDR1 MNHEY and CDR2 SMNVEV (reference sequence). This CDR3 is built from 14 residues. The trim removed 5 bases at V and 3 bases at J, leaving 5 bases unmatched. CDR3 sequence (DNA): TGTGCCAGCAGTACTCAGGGGGCGGACTATGGCTACACCTTC. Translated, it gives CASSTQGADYGYTF.

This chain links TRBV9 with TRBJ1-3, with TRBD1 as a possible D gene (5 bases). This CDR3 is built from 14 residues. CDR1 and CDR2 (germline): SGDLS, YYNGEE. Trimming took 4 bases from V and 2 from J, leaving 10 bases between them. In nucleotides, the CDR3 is TGTGCCAGCAGCCAGGACACCACTGGAAACACCATATATTTT. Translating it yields CASSQDTTGNTIYF. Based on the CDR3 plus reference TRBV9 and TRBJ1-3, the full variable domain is DSGVTQTPKHLITATGQRVTLRCSPRSGDLSVYWYQQSLDQGLQFLIQYYNGEERAKGNILERFSAQQFPDLHSELNLSSLELGDSALYFCASSQDTTGNTIYFGEGSWLTVV.

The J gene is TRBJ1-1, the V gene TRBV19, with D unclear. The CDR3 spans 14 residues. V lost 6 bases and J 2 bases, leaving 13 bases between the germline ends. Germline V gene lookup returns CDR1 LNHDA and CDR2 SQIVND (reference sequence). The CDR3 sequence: CASREQLINTEAFF. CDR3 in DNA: TGTGCCAGTAGAGAACAGCTAATTAACACTGAAGCTTTCTTT. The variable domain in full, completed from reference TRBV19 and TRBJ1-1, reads DGGITQSPKYLFRKEGQNVTLSCEQNLNHDAMYWYRQDPGQGLRLIYYSQIVNDFQKGDIAEGYSVSREKKESFPLTVTSAQKNPTAFYLCASREQLINTEAFFGQGTRLTVV.

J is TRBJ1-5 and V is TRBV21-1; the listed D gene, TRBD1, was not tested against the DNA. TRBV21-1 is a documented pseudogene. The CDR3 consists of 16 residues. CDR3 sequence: CASSKGQGGGNQPQHF. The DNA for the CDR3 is TGTGCCAGCAGCAAAGGACAGGGCGGGGGCAATCAGCCCCAGCATTTT.

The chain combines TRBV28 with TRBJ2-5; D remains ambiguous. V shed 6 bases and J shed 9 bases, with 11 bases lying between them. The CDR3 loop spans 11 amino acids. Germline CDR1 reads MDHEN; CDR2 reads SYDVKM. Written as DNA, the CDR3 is TGTGCCAGCAGCCCTGGGCCGTCCCAGTACTTC. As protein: CASSPGPSQYF.

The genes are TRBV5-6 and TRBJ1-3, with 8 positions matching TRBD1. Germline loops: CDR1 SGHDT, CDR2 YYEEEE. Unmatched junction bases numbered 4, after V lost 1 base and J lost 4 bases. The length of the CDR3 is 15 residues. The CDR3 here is CASSLTRQGGNTIYF. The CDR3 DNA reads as TGTGCCAGCAGCTTGACCAGACAGGGGGGAAACACCATATATTTT. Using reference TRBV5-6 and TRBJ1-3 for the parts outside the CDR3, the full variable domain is DAGVTQSPTHLIKTRGQQVTLRCSPKSGHDTVSWYQQALGQGPQFIFQYYEEEERQRGNFPDRFSGHQFPNYSSELNVNALLLGDSALYLCASSLTRQGGNTIYFGEGSWLTVV.

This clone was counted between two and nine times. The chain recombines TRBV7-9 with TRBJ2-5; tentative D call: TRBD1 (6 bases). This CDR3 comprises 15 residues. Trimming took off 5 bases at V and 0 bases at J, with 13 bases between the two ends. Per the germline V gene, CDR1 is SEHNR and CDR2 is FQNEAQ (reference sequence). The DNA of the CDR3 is TGTGCCAGCAGCCTGGACAGTTGGTACCAAGAGACCCAGTACTTC. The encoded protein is CASSLDSWYQETQYF.

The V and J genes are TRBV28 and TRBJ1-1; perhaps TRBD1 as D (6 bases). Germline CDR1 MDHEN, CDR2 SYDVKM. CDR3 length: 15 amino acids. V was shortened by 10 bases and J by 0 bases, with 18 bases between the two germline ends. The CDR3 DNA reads TGTGCCACCCCCGAGGGGGGAGGGGTGAACACTGAAGCTTTCTTT. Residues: CATPEGGGVNTEAFF.

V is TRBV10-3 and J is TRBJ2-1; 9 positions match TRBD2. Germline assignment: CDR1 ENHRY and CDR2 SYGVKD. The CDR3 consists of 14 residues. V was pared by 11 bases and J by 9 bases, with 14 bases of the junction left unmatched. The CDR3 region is CAASTSGARGEQFF. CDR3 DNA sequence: TGTGCCGCTTCGACTAGCGGAGCCCGGGGTGAGCAGTTCTTC.

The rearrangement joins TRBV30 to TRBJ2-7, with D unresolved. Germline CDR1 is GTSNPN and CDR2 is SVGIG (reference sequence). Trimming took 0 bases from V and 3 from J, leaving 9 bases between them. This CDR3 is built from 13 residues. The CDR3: CAWSVWRFYEQYF. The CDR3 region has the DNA TGTGCCTGGAGTGTATGGCGGTTCTACGAGCAGTACTTC.

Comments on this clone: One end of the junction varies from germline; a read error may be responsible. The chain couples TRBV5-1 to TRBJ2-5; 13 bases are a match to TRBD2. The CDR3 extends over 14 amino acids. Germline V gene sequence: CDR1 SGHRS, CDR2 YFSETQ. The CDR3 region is CASSPQTSGGHKDF. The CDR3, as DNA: TGCGCCAGCAGCCCTCAGACTAGCGGGGGGCACAAGGACTTC.

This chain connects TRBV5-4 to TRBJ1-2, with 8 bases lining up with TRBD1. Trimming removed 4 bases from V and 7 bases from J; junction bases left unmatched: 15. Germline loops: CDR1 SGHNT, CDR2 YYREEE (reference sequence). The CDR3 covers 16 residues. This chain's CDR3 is CASSPWGKTGDSGYTF. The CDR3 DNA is TGTGCCAGCAGCCCATGGGGAAAGACAGGGGACTCTGGCTACACCTTC. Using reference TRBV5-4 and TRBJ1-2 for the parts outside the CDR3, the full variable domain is ETGVTQSPTHLIKTRGQQVTLRCSSQSGHNTVSWYQQALGQGPQFIFQYYREEENGRGNFPPRFSGLQFPNYSSELNVNALELDDSALYLCASSPWGKTGDSGYTFGSGTRLTVV.

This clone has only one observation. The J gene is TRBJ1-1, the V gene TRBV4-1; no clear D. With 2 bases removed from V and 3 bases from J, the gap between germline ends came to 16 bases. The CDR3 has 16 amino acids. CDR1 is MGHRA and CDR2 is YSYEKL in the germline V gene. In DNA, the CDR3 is TGCGCCAGCAGCCAACTGGACTGGGCTGAGGACACTGAAGCTTTCTTT. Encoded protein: CASSQLDWAEDTEAFF.

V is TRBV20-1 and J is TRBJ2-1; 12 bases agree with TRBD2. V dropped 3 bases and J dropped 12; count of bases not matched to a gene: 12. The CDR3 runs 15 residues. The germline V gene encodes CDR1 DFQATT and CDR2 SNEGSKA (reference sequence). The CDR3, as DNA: TGCAGTGCTAGTAGCTTGTCTAGCGGGAGGGATCGGCAGTTCTTC. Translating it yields CSASSLSSGRDRQFF.

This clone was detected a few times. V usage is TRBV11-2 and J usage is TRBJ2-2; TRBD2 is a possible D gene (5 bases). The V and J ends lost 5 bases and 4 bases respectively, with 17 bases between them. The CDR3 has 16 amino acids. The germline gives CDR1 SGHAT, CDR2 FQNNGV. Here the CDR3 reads CASSAGVRRATGELFF. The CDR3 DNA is TGTGCCAGCAGCGCCGGGGTCCGGCGTGCCACCGGGGAGCTGTTTTTT.

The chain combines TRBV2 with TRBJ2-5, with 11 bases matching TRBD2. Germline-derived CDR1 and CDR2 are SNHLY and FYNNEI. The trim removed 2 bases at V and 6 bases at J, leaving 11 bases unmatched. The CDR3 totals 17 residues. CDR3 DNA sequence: TGTGCCAGCAGTGAACACCAACTAGCGGGGGCAGGGAAGACCCAGTACTTC. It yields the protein CASSEHQLAGAGKTQYF. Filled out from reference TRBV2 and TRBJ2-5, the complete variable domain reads EPEVTQTPSHQVTQMGQEVILRCVPISNHLYFYWYRQILGQKVEFLVSFYNNEISEKSEIFDDQFSVERPDGSNFTLKIRSTKLEDSAMYFCASSEHQLAGAGKTQYFGPGTRLLVL.

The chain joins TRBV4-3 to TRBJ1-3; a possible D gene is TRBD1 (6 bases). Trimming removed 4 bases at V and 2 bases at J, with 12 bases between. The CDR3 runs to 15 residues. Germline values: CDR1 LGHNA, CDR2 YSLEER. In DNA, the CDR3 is TGCGCCAGCAGCCCAACAGGGCTCGCTGGAAACACCATATATTTT. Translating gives CASSPTGLAGNTIYF.